This passage covers 21 T cell receptor beta chains from one sample sequenced in a study of blood T cell repertoires in COVID-19. The repertoire was sequenced with immunoSEQ multiplex PCR; TCRdb's copy has only in-frame clones and lacks some. The sample records 65,000 to 95,000 clones, approximately 91% being singletons. The sample consisted of peripheral blood. These receptors came from a man between 70 and 80 years old with active or convalescent COVID-19.

This sequence joins TRBV18 and TRBJ1-6; 8 bases match TRBD1. The V and J ends lost 3 bases and 2 bases, in that order; junction bases with no gene match: 9. The CDR3 has 18 residues. Germline assignment: CDR1 KGHSH and CDR2 LQKENI. CDR3 nucleotides: TGTGCCAGCTCACCGGACGGACAGGGTAGCACCTATAATTCACCCCTCCACTTT. It specifies CASSPDGQGSTYNSPLHF.

The gene calls are TRBV14 and TRBJ2-1; D uncertain. Between the trimmed V and J ends, which lost 1 base and 0 bases, there was a span of 7 bases. CDR1 and CDR2 from the germline V gene are SGHDN and FVKESK. CDR3 length: 15 amino acids. The CDR3 DNA reads as TGTGCCAGCAGCCAAGGCTTTAGCTCCTACAATGAGCAGTTCTTC. This encodes CASSQGFSSYNEQFF.

The genes are TRBV7-9 and TRBJ2-7; TRBD1 matches 8 bases. The germline gives CDR1 SEHNR, CDR2 FQNEAQ (reference sequence). The V segment lost 1 base and the J segment 0 bases; nucleotides outside the gene matches: 8. This CDR3 is 17 amino acids long. CDR3: CASSLGARGLSSYEQYF. The CDR3 nucleotides read TGTGCCAGCAGCTTAGGGGCCAGGGGGCTTAGCTCCTACGAGCAGTACTTC.

This chain joins TRBV9 and TRBJ2-1; D may be TRBD2 (5 bases). The CDR3 consists of 14 residues. In germline, CDR1 is SGDLS, CDR2 YYNGEE. V lost 4 bases and J lost 8, with 16 bases in between. CDR3 region: CASSTYTSSYEQFF. The CDR3 DNA is TGTGCCAGCAGCACCTATACTAGTTCCTATGAGCAGTTCTTC.

V usage is TRBV5-1 and J usage is TRBJ1-6; D unclear. Germline V gene sequence: CDR1 SGHRS, CDR2 YFSETQ. V was clipped by 4 bases and J by 5 bases, with 13 bases between them. The CDR3 runs 15 residues. The CDR3 DNA reads as TGCGCCAGCAGCACTGGAGGCAAGGATAATTCACCCCTCCACTTT. Its translation: CASSTGGKDNSPLHF.

The gene calls are TRBV10-3 and TRBJ1-4, with no clear D. V was cut by 8 bases and J by 0 bases, with 13 bases left in between. Germline CDR1 is ENHRY and CDR2 is SYGVKD. There are 15 residues in the CDR3. The CDR3 nucleotides are TGTGCCATCTCTCGGGGAGAGTCAACTAATGAAAAACTGTTTTTT. It translates to CAISRGESTNEKLFF.

V and J are TRBV2 and TRBJ1-4; D is perhaps TRBD1 (6 bases). The germline CDR1 and CDR2 sequences are SNHLY and FYNNEI. This CDR3 contains 13 residues. Trimming took off 7 bases at V and 6 bases at J, with 12 bases between the two ends. CDR3 in amino acids: CASNREFDEKLFF. The CDR3 coding sequence is TGTGCCAGCAACAGGGAGTTTGATGAAAAACTGTTTTTT.

The chain has TRBV16 and TRBJ2-2, with D tentatively TRBD2 (6 bases). The length of the CDR3 is 16 residues. The V and J ends lost 8 bases and 6 bases respectively, with 22 bases between them. Per germline, CDR1 KGHSY and CDR2 FQNENV. The CDR3 loop reads CASATGDLDWPGELFF. The CDR3 bases are TGTGCCAGCGCGACGGGGGATCTAGACTGGCCCGGGGAGCTGTTTTTT.

The rearrangement links TRBV28 to TRBJ2-7; maybe TRBD1 (6 bases). Germline V CDR1 and CDR2: MDHEN, SYDVKM. This CDR3 region has 13 residues. V gave up 6 bases and J gave up 5 bases, with 14 bases separating them. The DNA for the CDR3 is TGTGCCAGCAGCACACAGGGAGAGGACGAGCAGTACTTC. This encodes CASSTQGEDEQYF.

This chain uses TRBV6-2 or TRBV6-3 with TRBJ1-1, with D unresolved. Between the trimmed V and J ends, which lost 4 bases and 11 bases, there was a span of 11 bases. Germline V lookup: CDR1 MNHEY, CDR2 SVGEGT. The CDR3 totals 11 residues. CDR3 nucleotide sequence: TGTGCCAGCAGTTCGAAATATCGGGCTTTCTTT. The encoded protein is CASSSKYRAFF.

This chain uses TRBV18 with TRBJ2-2; 8 nucleotides agree with TRBD2. The V segment lost 1 base and the J segment 3 bases; nucleotides outside the gene matches: 1. Germline V lookup: CDR1 KGHSH, CDR2 LQKENI. The CDR3 is 15 amino acids. CDR3 loop: CASSPRGGHTGELFF. For the CDR3, the DNA is TGTGCCAGCTCACCACGCGGGGGGCACACCGGGGAGCTGTTTTTT. Supplemented by reference TRBV18 and TRBJ2-2, the full variable domain reads NAGVMQNPRHLVRRRGQEARLRCSPMKGHSHVYWYRQLPEEGLKFMVYLQKENIIDESGMPKERFSAEFPKEGPSILRIQQVVRGDSAAYFCASSPRGGHTGELFFGEGSRLTVL.

The chain combines TRBV30 with TRBJ1-1; no clear D. Trimming shortened V by 5 bases and J by 0 bases, and 7 bases separated the two germline ends. The CDR3 length is 12 residues. Germline V gene lookup returns CDR1 GTSNPN and CDR2 SVGIG (reference sequence). The CDR3 nucleotides are TGTGCCTGGGGGGAGTTGAACACTGAAGCTTTCTTT. Amino acids: CAWGELNTEAFF.

The V call is TRBV30, the J call TRBJ2-7; possible D gene TRBD2, 5 bases. The germline V gene has CDR1 GTSNPN and CDR2 SVGIG (reference sequence). The CDR3 extends over 11 amino acids. Trimming left V 5 bases short and J 6 bases short, with 11 bases between. The CDR3 reads CAWGRGSEQYF. In DNA, the CDR3 is TGTGCCTGGGGCCGGGGTTCCGAGCAGTACTTC.

CDR3 loop: CATRQGVYNSPLHF. The CDR3 DNA reads TGTGCCACCCGACAGGGTGTGTATAATTCACCCCTCCACTTT. The chain couples TRBV19 to TRBJ1-6; 7 bases fit TRBD1. The CDR3 has 14 residues. From germline, CDR1 is LNHDA and CDR2 SQIVND (reference sequence). V trimming: 10 bases; J trimming: 4 bases; junction bases outside the gene matches: 7.

J is TRBJ2-3 and V is TRBV18; possible D gene TRBD1, 6 bases. Trimming removed 6 bases from V and 6 bases from J, with 10 bases in between. CDR1 is KGHSH, CDR2 LQKENI, per germline. CDR3 length equals 12 residues. The CDR3 protein is CASSVQGDTQYF. The DNA for the CDR3 is TGTGCCAGCTCGGTTCAGGGGGATACGCAGTATTTT.

The chain joins TRBV7-2 to TRBJ1-5; possibly TRBD1 for D (6 bases). Germline loops: CDR1 SGHTA, CDR2 FQGNSA. Trimming removed 6 bases at V and 2 bases at J, with 14 bases between. This CDR3 spans 15 amino acids. The DNA for the CDR3 is TGTGCCAGCAGTCTAGCGGGGGCTGGCAATCAGCCCCAGCATTTT. Encoded protein: CASSLAGAGNQPQHF. Full variable domain (missing parts from reference TRBV7-2 and TRBJ1-5): GAGVSQSPSNKVTEKGKDVELRCDPISGHTALYWYRQSLGQGLEFLIYFQGNSAPDKSGLPSDRFSAERTGGSVSTLTIQRTQQEDSAVYLCASSLAGAGNQPQHFGDGTRLSIL.

The V and J genes are TRBV24-1 and TRBJ2-5; tentative D call: TRBD1 (6 bases). The length of the CDR3 is 15 residues. The V gene lost 3 bases and the J gene lost 1 base, with 11 bases spanning the gap. The germline V gene has CDR1 KGHDR and CDR2 SFDVKD. The CDR3 DNA sequence: TGTGCCACCAGTGATCAAAAGGGGGTCCAAGAGACCCAGTACTTC. It is translated as CATSDQKGVQETQYF.

This sequence joins TRBV7-2 and TRBJ2-5; tentatively, D is TRBD2 (7 bases). The germline gives CDR1 SGHTA, CDR2 FQGNSA. CDR3 length equals 15 residues. Trimming shortened V by 3 bases and J by 5 bases, and 16 bases separated the two germline ends. CDR3 protein: CASSLGGASVETQYF. CDR3 in DNA: TGTGCCAGCAGCTTGGGGGGGGCGTCTGTCGAGACCCAGTACTTC.

Here the CDR3 DNA reads TGTGCCAGCAGCCCAGATAACACCGGGGAGCTGTTTTTT. Protein: CASSPDNTGELFF. The chain uses TRBV11-3 and TRBJ2-2, with D unclear. V dropped 5 bases and J dropped 2 bases, with 6 bases sitting between them. This CDR3 comprises 13 residues. The germline CDR1 and CDR2 sequences are SGHNT and YENEEA.

V usage is TRBV24-1 and J usage is TRBJ1-5; no firm D call. The germline gives CDR1 KGHDR, CDR2 SFDVKD. The CDR3 contains 13 residues. The V end was cut by 5 bases, the J end by 1 base, with 5 bases between. The CDR3 region has the DNA TGTGCCACCAGTGTAAGCAGCAATCAGCCCCAGCATTTT. It yields the protein CATSVSSNQPQHF.

V gene TRBV14 combines with J gene TRBJ2-1, with D possibly TRBD2 on 5 matching bases. V gave up 4 bases and J gave up 9 bases, with 10 bases separating them. The CDR3 consists of 12 residues. Germline V gives CDR1 SGHDN, CDR2 FVKESK. The DNA for the CDR3 is TGTGCCAGCAGCCCGGAGGACCTTGAGCAGTTCTTC. Amino acids: CASSPEDLEQFF.